A selection of T cell receptor beta chains follows, all from one sample in a study of control samples from healthy donors and cancer patients. The protocol was immunoSEQ multiplex PCR, while the TCRdb copy is restricted to in-frame clones and leaves out a portion. The sample has about 68,000 clones, over 80% seen once. The sequenced sample consisted of blood. The receptor source for this set is a man between 60 and 75 years old in good health. Each CDR3 is given with its conserved first and last residue. A D gene is named only where the DNA matches it firmly. Some rows have no size entry. The others give once, few or many, or a class for an expanded clone.

j_call: TRBJ2-2; v_call: TRBV3-1/TRBV3-2; d_call: .; clone_size: once; cdr3_aa: CASSQGVDTGELFF; cdr3_nt: TGTGCCAGCAGCCAAGGTGTGGACACCGGGGAGCTGTTTTTT
j_call: TRBJ2-7; v_call: TRBV7-8; d_call: TRBD1; clone_size: .; cdr3_aa: CASSLIGGQGYEQYF; cdr3_nt: TGTGCCAGCAGCTTAATCGGGGGACAGGGTTACGAGCAGTACTTC
j_call: TRBJ1-1; v_call: TRBV7-2; d_call: .; clone_size: .; cdr3_aa: CASSRRGNTEAFF; cdr3_nt: TGTGCCAGCAGCCGTAGGGGGAACACTGAAGCTTTCTTT
j_call: TRBJ2-2; v_call: TRBV5-1; d_call: TRBD1; clone_size: once; cdr3_aa: CASSPRTGNTGELFF; cdr3_nt: TGCGCCAGCAGCCCAAGGACAGGTAACACCGGGGAGCTGTTTTTT
j_call: TRBJ2-3; v_call: TRBV7-2; d_call: .; clone_size: .; cdr3_aa: CASSLTQSTDTQYF; cdr3_nt: TGTGCCAGCAGCTTAACCCAGAGCACAGATACGCAGTATTTT
j_call: TRBJ2-5; v_call: TRBV6-6; d_call: .; clone_size: few; cdr3_aa: CASSPRRETQYF; cdr3_nt: TGTGCCAGCAGTCCCCGGCGGGAGACCCAGTACTTC
j_call: TRBJ1-2; v_call: TRBV6-2/TRBV6-3; d_call: .; clone_size: .; cdr3_aa: CASSSSIRVGYGYTF; cdr3_nt: TGTGCCAGCAGTTCATCAATACGCGTCGGGTATGGCTACACCTTC
j_call: TRBJ2-1; v_call: TRBV12-3/TRBV12-4; d_call: .; clone_size: .; cdr3_aa: CASSLAGSNEQFF; cdr3_nt: TGTGCCAGCAGTTTGGCAGGGAGTAATGAGCAGTTCTTC
j_call: TRBJ2-1; v_call: TRBV4-3; d_call: TRBD2; clone_size: .; cdr3_aa: CASSRPGTSGYNEQFF; cdr3_nt: TGCGCCAGCAGCCGGCCCGGGACTAGCGGATACAATGAGCAGTTCTTC
j_call: TRBJ2-1; v_call: TRBV2; d_call: .; clone_size: .; cdr3_aa: CASSREHYNEQFF; cdr3_nt: TGTGCCAGCTCCCGGGAGCACTACAATGAGCAGTTCTTC
j_call: TRBJ1-1; v_call: TRBV5-6; d_call: .; clone_size: .; cdr3_aa: CASRGWVGTEAFF; cdr3_nt: TGTGCCAGCAGGGGGTGGGTCGGCACTGAAGCTTTCTTT
j_call: TRBJ1-2; v_call: TRBV28; d_call: .; clone_size: .; cdr3_aa: CASSLPTRNYGYTF; cdr3_nt: TGTGCCAGCAGTTTACCCACACGTAACTATGGCTACACCTTC
j_call: TRBJ2-1; v_call: TRBV7-9; d_call: TRBD2; clone_size: .; cdr3_aa: CASSIGTSGRRGNEQFF; cdr3_nt: TGTGCCAGCAGCATCGGGACTAGCGGGAGGAGGGGGAATGAGCAGTTCTTC
j_call: TRBJ2-3; v_call: TRBV7-2; d_call: TRBD1; clone_size: .; cdr3_aa: CASSGGQYTDTQYF; cdr3_nt: TGTGCCAGCAGCGGGGGACAGTACACAGATACGCAGTATTTT
j_call: TRBJ2-3; v_call: TRBV6-5; d_call: .; clone_size: once; cdr3_aa: CASSPGWQLTDTQYF; cdr3_nt: TGTGCCAGCAGTCCAGGTTGGCAGCTCACAGATACGCAGTATTTT
j_call: TRBJ1-1; v_call: TRBV18; d_call: TRBD1; clone_size: .; cdr3_aa: CASSPRQGTYEAFF; cdr3_nt: TGTGCCAGCTCCCCCAGACAGGGAACGTATGAAGCTTTCTTT
j_call: TRBJ1-5; v_call: TRBV6-6; d_call: .; clone_size: .; cdr3_aa: CASSPRWSNQPQHF; cdr3_nt: TGTGCCAGCAGCCCTAGATGGAGCAATCAGCCCCAGCATTTT
j_call: TRBJ2-7; v_call: TRBV6-2/TRBV6-3; d_call: .; clone_size: .; cdr3_aa: CASSYSRELEILF; cdr3_nt: TGTGCCAGCAGTTACTCCCGCGAGCTAGAGATTCTCTTC
j_call: TRBJ1-5; v_call: TRBV7-2; d_call: .; clone_size: .; cdr3_aa: CASSLGVFGGRNQPQHF; cdr3_nt: TGTGCCAGCAGCTTAGGAGTATTCGGGGGGCGCAATCAGCCCCAGCATTTT
j_call: TRBJ2-7; v_call: TRBV6-1; d_call: TRBD1; clone_size: .; cdr3_aa: CASSEISDRVVYEQYF; cdr3_nt: TGTGCCAGCAGTGAGATTTCTGACAGGGTTGTATACGAGCAGTACTTC
j_call: TRBJ1-1; v_call: TRBV6-5; d_call: TRBD1; clone_size: .; cdr3_aa: CASNIRTGNTEAFF; cdr3_nt: TGTGCCAGCAATATTCGGACAGGGAACACTGAAGCTTTCTTT
j_call: TRBJ2-1; v_call: TRBV7-9; d_call: TRBD2; clone_size: .; cdr3_aa: CASSFGGSGSTYNEQFF; cdr3_nt: TGTGCCAGCAGCTTCGGTGGTAGCGGGAGCACCTACAATGAGCAGTTCTTC
j_call: TRBJ1-2; v_call: TRBV30; d_call: .; clone_size: .; cdr3_aa: CAWSFSRDYGYTF; cdr3_nt: TGTGCCTGGAGTTTTTCGAGAGACTATGGCTACACCTTC
j_call: TRBJ1-5; v_call: TRBV7-2; d_call: TRBD1; clone_size: few; cdr3_aa: CASRRQGSNQPQHF; cdr3_nt: TGTGCCAGCAGAAGACAGGGAAGCAATCAGCCCCAGCATTTT
j_call: TRBJ2-1; v_call: TRBV5-1; d_call: TRBD2; clone_size: .; cdr3_aa: CASSSTGTSGRPVNEQFF; cdr3_nt: TGCGCCAGCAGCTCTACCGGGACTAGCGGGAGGCCTGTCAATGAGCAGTTCTTC
j_call: TRBJ2-3; v_call: TRBV2; d_call: TRBD2; clone_size: .; cdr3_aa: CASRLLADADTQYF; cdr3_nt: TGTGCCAGCAGGTTACTAGCGGACGCAGATACGCAGTATTTT
j_call: TRBJ2-7; v_call: TRBV28; d_call: .; clone_size: .; cdr3_aa: CASSLGQGYEQYF; cdr3_nt: TGTGCCAGCAGTTTAGGGCAGGGCTACGAGCAGTACTTC
j_call: TRBJ2-1; v_call: TRBV30; d_call: .; clone_size: .; cdr3_aa: CAWSVVLLAPGDEQFF; cdr3_nt: TGTGCCTGGAGTGTGGTATTGCTAGCCCCAGGGGATGAGCAGTTCTTC